Here is one T cell receptor (beta chain) with its context. It lacks a known antigen. Receptor libraries were prepared by the immunoSEQ multiplex PCR assay. For the multiplex PCR, a mixture combining 60 forward primers for TCR Vbeta segments and 13 reverse primers for TCR Jbeta segments was used. The CDR3 region of rearranged TCR beta genes was amplified from genomic DNA by a multiplex PCR assay. The amplified TCR beta libraries were sequenced on the Illumina HiSeq System as 87-base-pair reads. Per the authors' processing: A later analysis tallied around 87 million unique TCR beta chains across the 650 to 750 repertoires, and about 12 million of those chains were shared by two or more donors. Raw reads were error-corrected and collapsed into unique sequences by a nearest-neighbor algorithm in which closely related sequences were merged to remove PCR and sequencing errors. V, D and J gene segments were assigned by aligning CDR3 sequences to IMGT reference sequences. For a sequence to be retained, at least a six-nucleotide match to both a V gene segment and a J gene segment was required. A rearrangement counted as productive if the CDR3 had no stop codons and remained in frame with V and J, and every other rearrangement counted as non-productive. CDR3 was defined according to IMGT convention as the region running from the second conserved V-encoded cysteine to the conserved J-encoded phenylalanine. Sequences without an unambiguous match to a single V gene segment were excluded from the earlier analysis of several hundred of the donors. An earlier analysis of about 600 of the donors called V segments functional above 56.7% productive rearrangements and segregating when the between-donor standard deviation exceeded 5%. A statistical classification framework was built for diagnosing cytomegalovirus status from the catalog of TCR beta chain sequences. V and J gene assignment, in a later analysis, came from comparing TCR nucleotide sequences with IMGT/GENE-DB human TR gene sequences. Using the TCRdist pipeline, a later analysis assigned CDR3 sequences along with most-parsimonious VDJ recombination scenarios. In a later analysis, each TCR beta chain was defined by its CDR3 amino acid sequence together with its V-gene family, and reads lacking a unique V-gene family were excluded. A later analysis removed several hundred highly shared, low-generation-probability nucleotide sequences to deal with suspected cross-contamination and a sequencing artifact. In a later analysis, a clonal expansion index was calculated for each public chain from normalized within-repertoire ranks of inferred template counts. In a later analysis, generation probabilities were computed using a VDJ recombination model fitted to out-of-frame rearrangements, and the results were checked against IGoR. In a later analysis, hypergeometric tests were used to score TCR-TCR, TCR-HLA and TCR-CMV co-occurrence, with a repertoire-size bias correction applied to TCR pairs. To estimate false discovery rates, a later analysis permuted the HLA or CMV assignments 20 times. A later analysis grouped co-occurring TCRs with DBSCAN, adding TCRdist sequence similarity when clustering within HLA-allele-positive subsets. Repertoires with fewer than 30,000 or more than 120,000 public chains, plus five repertoires with anomalous nucleotide sharing, were excluded from co-occurrence clustering. This immuneACCESS table, as held by TCRdb, lists in-frame sequences with V and J called but not all clones. Of the missing ones, under half trace to an unresolved V gene in checked studies; the others have no known cause. V and J calls and clone size are those listed in that table; D and trimming were worked out from the DNA. The sample table records tens of thousands of clones. The ten largest clones take up 2.5% to 3% of the sample.

This specimen comes from a study of cytomegalovirus exposure and HLA in healthy donors (dated by TCRdb to 2016 to 2017). For the wider study: In an earlier analysis of under 750 of the donors, 250 to 350 Gb of sequence data and 117 million unique TCR beta sequences from roughly 180 million T cells were reported. An early release covering 550 to 650 HLA-typed donors comprised 250 to 350 gigabases of sequencing data and tens of millions of unique TCR sequences. Among the roughly 380 genotyped donors, more than 70% belonged to the genetic ancestry cluster associated with self-reported Caucasian donors. The aim of the study was to test whether cataloging public T cell receptors could identify signatures of past pathogen exposure. The study used immunosequencing to profile the T cell repertoires of some 600 subjects and linked those repertoires to cytomegalovirus serostatus. Besides the first cohort of hundreds of subjects, a separate validation cohort made up of 90 to 150 different subjects was used. The study combined high-throughput TCR immunosequencing, statistical association of individual TCRs with disease status, and machine learning to predict cytomegalovirus infection status. A later analysis re-analyzed previously published TCR beta repertoires from 650 to 800 donors and added high-resolution HLA genotyping to study TCR occurrence patterns. Rather than using new phenotypic data, the later analysis identified candidate immune exposures from TCR beta sequences and from how often those sequences occurred across donors. In an earlier analysis of a few hundred of the donors, high-throughput TCR beta sequencing was used to judge whether each TCR beta V gene segment behaved as functional or pseudogenic. Donor age, sex, ethnicity and CMV serostatus were collected together with the repertoire data. A later genetic analysis took genome-wide SNP genotypes for 398 of the 666 donors and used that subset as a discovery cohort. All discovery cohort repertoires had been generated on a single sequencing platform. Both class I and class II loci were covered by HLA typing, at four-digit resolution. Typing coverage differed by locus: A, B, C, DRB1 and DQB1 were typed in roughly 620-630 donors, DQA1 in around 500, DPA1 in approximately 600, and DPB1 in 400 to 490. A few DR-DQ haplotypes were treated as single units for association and clustering because of strong linkage in the cohort. Across 398 genotyped donors of the cohort, an average of approximately 220,000 unique TCR beta nucleotide sequences per donor were sequenced, and roughly 17% of those sequences were non-productive.

The cohort was made up of about 610 healthy bone marrow donors. All cohort members were sampled while nominally healthy, although unrecorded immune exposures were likely present. The donor was CMV seronegative and was included in the group of approximately 350 seronegative cohort members. Every donor gave a peripheral blood sample, and the peripheral blood mononuclear cells from that sample were used for TCR beta sequencing. Genomic DNA extraction from the blood cell samples was performed with the Qiagen DNeasy Blood Extraction Kit. What the research found in general, with its limitations: The presence/absence analyses assumed that sequencing depth was roughly uniform across donors, and that assumption may not be true. Three of the identified cytomegalovirus-associated TCR beta chains were confirmed in vitro to be specific for cytomegalovirus antigens. Because counts were too low, roughly 17 rarely observed V segments, including chromosome 9 orphons, were left out of the earlier analysis of about 620 of the donors. According to a later analysis, most CMV-associated TCR beta chains appeared to be HLA-restricted, and the HLA associations seemed to be driven largely by CMV exposure. Because the 87-base-pair reads could not distinguish some IMGT-functional V segments, including TRBV6-2 and TRBV6-3, those segments were excluded. Because HLA typing was missing for some donors at each locus, association tests included only the typed subset. Most TCR sequences were observed very rarely across donors, whereas some public TCRs were present in many individuals. A later analysis found that HLA-associated TCR beta chains were more clonally expanded and had lower generation probabilities than equally common non-associated chains. Linkage disequilibrium might explain the correlated functional status among segregating V segments, but an unknown experimental factor could not be excluded. In a later genetic analysis, fewer N-insertions in productive TCRs were reported among donors in an Asian-associated ancestry cluster than the approximately 710-donor mean. The study gave a list of over 150 TCR beta chains associated with cytomegalovirus. For the cohort, immune exposure information was limited to CMV serostatus. An association between a missense DCLRE1C variant and V-gene and J-gene trimming of TCR beta chains was found in a later genetic analysis and replicated in an independent cohort. A later analysis associated 16,951 TCR beta sequences with specific HLA alleles at a false discovery rate of 0.05. In an earlier analysis of fewer than 700 of the donors, most TCR beta V segments appeared in productive rearrangements about 90% or about 30% of the time, broadly matching IMGT annotations. A group of highly shared sequence variants was considered likely to be a technical artifact of the sequencing pipeline. In a later analysis, the rate of TCR association differed among HLA loci, with DRB1 alleles having the most associated TCRs and HLA-C alleles having the fewest. When HLA alleles, especially DR and DQ, strongly co-occurred, TCR associations were difficult to assign to individual alleles. Several of the top co-occurrence clusters appeared to be linked to parvovirus B19, influenza, CMV and Epstein-Barr virus, according to a later analysis. The authors suggested that the approach could potentially be extended to other disease states and immunological phenotypes. A further reported finding was that TCR beta sequences accurately predicted the HLA-A and HLA-B alleles for most subjects in the first cohort. Cytomegalovirus status was reported to be diagnosed by the classifier with high specificity and sensitivity in both the original and validation cohorts. This cohort had only TCR beta chains sequenced, and the lack of alpha or paired-chain data limited which features could be detected.

Via the germline V gene (reference sequence), CDR1 is GTSNPN and CDR2 SVGIG. CDR3 length: 13 amino acids, cysteine to phenylalanine. Here the CDR3 DNA is all that survives: 39 bases in frame from base 1. V is clipped by 0 bases and J by 3 bases, and the sequence between their germline boundaries is 8 bases long. The origin of this receptor is a man in his forties or fifties in good health and CMV-seronegative. The sequenced sample consisted of PBMCs. The chain is made from TRBV30 and TRBJ1-2, with an unclear D gene assignment. The nucleotide sequence reads as follows: TGTGCCTGGAGTGTAACCGGGGACTATGGCTACACCTTC. This gives the protein CAWSVTGDYGYTF.